These 30 T cell receptor beta chains share one sample of origin, sequenced in a study of cytomegalovirus exposure and HLA in healthy donors. It was with 60 Vbeta and 13 Jbeta primers that the PCR ran. Measured with immunoSEQ multiplex PCR; TCRdb has only the in-frame clones, and not every one. The sample yields about 150,000 clones, roughly 82% seen once. Sequenced input: PBMCs. The receptors were sampled from a woman between 45 and 60 years old in good health and CMV-seropositive.

The chain combines TRBV2 with TRBJ2-1; tentatively, D is TRBD1 (6 bases). Germline CDR1 and CDR2: SNHLY and FYNNEI. The CDR3 is 15 residues long. Deletions cut 8 bases from V and 4 bases from J, with 18 bases between. Written as DNA, the CDR3 is TGTGCCAGCGTTGAGGGGGATCCTTCTTACAATGAGCAGTTCTTC. Its protein is CASVEGDPSYNEQFF.

The chain carries TRBV30 and TRBJ2-3; 8 positions agree with TRBD1. CDR3 size: 15 residues. Trimming took 0 bases from V and 3 from J; bases not matched to a gene: 5. Germline V lookup: CDR1 GTSNPN, CDR2 SVGIG (reference sequence). This chain's CDR3 is CAWSVSDRGTDTQYF. The CDR3, as DNA: TGTGCCTGGAGTGTAAGCGACAGGGGTACAGATACGCAGTATTTT.

This chain uses TRBV19 with TRBJ1-6; D might be TRBD1 (5 bases). The CDR3 is made up of 13 amino acids. The V gene lost 3 bases and the J gene lost 14 bases, with 14 bases spanning the gap. Germline V gene lookup returns CDR1 LNHDA and CDR2 SQIVND (reference sequence). CDR3 DNA: TGTGCCAGTAGTATGGGACTTCGAGGCACCCTCCACTTT. This codes for CASSMGLRGTLHF. Together with reference TRBV19 and TRBJ1-6, the CDR3 gives the full variable domain: DGGITQSPKYLFRKEGQNVTLSCEQNLNHDAMYWYRQDPGQGLRLIYYSQIVNDFQKGDIAEGYSVSREKKESFPLTVTSAQKNPTAFYLCASSMGLRGTLHFGNGTRLTVT.

This chain connects TRBV9 to TRBJ2-2; no definite D call. Trimming removed 4 bases from V and 4 bases from J, with 11 bases in between. Per the germline V gene, CDR1 is SGDLS and CDR2 is YYNGEE. This CDR3 is built from 14 residues. The CDR3 bases are TGTGCCAGCAGCCCTCGAGGTAGCACCGGGGAGCTGTTTTTT. Translation: CASSPRGSTGELFF.

This sequence joins TRBV9 and TRBJ1-2; D gene ambiguous. CDR1 and CDR2 (germline): SGDLS, YYNGEE. V lost 3 bases and J 5 bases, leaving 17 bases between the germline ends. The CDR3 sequence is 15 residues long. CDR3 amino acids: CASSGAQLREYGYTF. The CDR3 DNA sequence: TGTGCCAGCAGCGGAGCACAGCTCCGGGAATATGGCTACACCTTC.

The V gene is TRBV9, the J gene TRBJ2-7; 9 bases match TRBD1. Germline V lookup: CDR1 SGDLS, CDR2 YYNGEE. V shed 7 bases, J shed 6 bases, and the junction held 17 bases outside the gene matches. This CDR3 is 16 amino acids long. The CDR3 sequence is CASGAGTGMFISEQYF. CDR3 DNA: TGTGCCAGCGGGGCCGGGACAGGGATGTTTATCTCCGAGCAGTACTTC.

The chain is built from TRBV7-2 and TRBJ2-3; D call uncertain. The V gene lost 4 bases and the J gene lost 3 bases, with 11 bases spanning the gap. Looked up from germline, CDR1 is SGHTA and CDR2 is FQGNSA. The CDR3 totals 14 residues. CDR3 nucleotides: TGTGCCAGCAGCTCCTCACTAACTACAGATACGCAGTATTTT. Its translation: CASSSSLTTDTQYF. Using reference TRBV7-2 and TRBJ2-3 for the parts outside the CDR3, the full variable domain is GAGVSQSPSNKVTEKGKDVELRCDPISGHTALYWYRQSLGQGLEFLIYFQGNSAPDKSGLPSDRFSAERTGGSVSTLTIQRTQQEDSAVYLCASSSSLTTDTQYFGPGTRLTVL.

This chain links TRBV29-1 with TRBJ2-3; 8 bases are shared with TRBD2. With V trimmed by 6 bases and J by 3 bases, 5 bases remained unmatched. Looked up from germline, CDR1 is SQVTM and CDR2 is ANQGSEA. The CDR3 runs 13 residues. CDR3 sequence: CSVRGGRTDTQYF. The CDR3 region has the DNA TGCAGCGTCCGGGGGGGACGGACAGATACGCAGTATTTT.

The rearrangement links TRBV18 to TRBJ2-7, with 9 nucleotides matching TRBD1. V was clipped by 4 bases and J by 3 bases; unmatched bases: 4. The germline V gene encodes CDR1 KGHSH and CDR2 LQKENI. The CDR3 runs 14 residues. The CDR3 bases are TGTGCCAGCTCACAGGGACAGGGTAACTACGAGCAGTACTTC. Encoded protein: CASSQGQGNYEQYF.

The rearrangement joins TRBV4-1 to TRBJ2-7; 8 bases agree with TRBD1. In germline, CDR1 is MGHRA, CDR2 YSYEKL. The CDR3 sequence is 16 residues long. J lost 3 bases, V lost 1 base, and 8 bases had no gene match. The DNA of the CDR3 is TGCGCCAGCAGCCAAGCCCCGACAGGGGCCAGCTACGAGCAGTACTTC. Its protein product is CASSQAPTGASYEQYF.

This clone appeared a few times. The chain carries TRBV5-4 and TRBJ2-2; possibly TRBD1 for D (6 bases). V lost 0 bases, J lost 3 bases, and 9 bases lay in between. This CDR3 has 15 residues. CDR1 and CDR2 (germline): SGHNT, YYREEE (reference sequence). CDR3 nucleotides: TGTGCCAGCAGCTTGGCGGCAGGGGACACCGGGGAGCTGTTTTTT. Translated: CASSLAAGDTGELFF.

The chain couples TRBV27 to TRBJ1-4, with D tentatively TRBD1 (6 bases). The CDR3 spans 16 residues. Germline V gene lookup returns CDR1 MNHEY and CDR2 SMNVEV (reference sequence). Trimming removed 3 bases from V and 4 bases from J, with 15 bases in between. The CDR3 loop reads CASSFRGGLRNEKLFF. DNA of the CDR3: TGTGCCAGCAGTTTCCGAGGGGGTCTCCGTAATGAAAAACTGTTTTTT.

This clone was seen only once. This chain uses TRBV27 with TRBJ2-1; TRBD2 matches at 10 bases. The CDR3 covers 16 residues. The germline CDR1 and CDR2 sequences are MNHEY and SMNVEV (reference sequence). V lost 4 bases to trimming and J lost 4 bases; unmatched junction nucleotides: 7. The CDR3: CASSSAAGGGYNEQFF. The CDR3 DNA sequence: TGTGCCAGCAGTTCGGCAGCGGGGGGGGGTTACAATGAGCAGTTCTTC.

The CDR3 DNA reads TGCGCCAGCAGCCAGCCGGGACAACCCAGGGGTGGCTACACCTTC. This translates into CASSQPGQPRGGYTF. The chain combines TRBV4-1 with TRBJ1-2, with D possibly being TRBD1 (6 bases). The CDR3 is made up of 15 amino acids. In germline, CDR1 is MGHRA, CDR2 YSYEKL. V dropped 3 bases and J dropped 7 bases, with 18 bases sitting between them.

The chain couples TRBV5-6 to TRBJ2-1; D uncertain. The V gene's germline CDR1 is SGHDT and CDR2 YYEEEE. CDR3 length: 11 amino acids. V was pared by 4 bases and J by 6 bases, with 5 bases between. The CDR3 here is CASSVRNEQFF. The CDR3 DNA is TGTGCCAGCAGCGTCCGCAATGAGCAGTTCTTC.

The V gene is TRBV5-6, the J gene TRBJ2-3, with D possibly being TRBD1 (6 bases). The CDR3 sequence is 15 residues long. V was pared by 5 bases and J by 1 base, with 14 bases between. Germline V gene lookup returns CDR1 SGHDT and CDR2 YYEEEE. Here the CDR3 reads CASRTQGSGTDTQYF. The DNA of the CDR3 is TGTGCCAGCAGAACCCAGGGGTCGGGCACAGATACGCAGTATTTT.

The chain employs TRBV11-2 and TRBJ2-7; a weak D match, TRBD1 (5 bases). V lost 2 bases and J 2 bases, leaving 10 bases between the germline ends. The CDR3 contains 14 residues. The germline gives CDR1 SGHAT, CDR2 FQNNGV. The CDR3 DNA reads as TGTGCCAGCAGCTTAATCCAGGGCGCCTACGAGCAGTACTTC. It specifies CASSLIQGAYEQYF.

V and J are TRBV6-1 and TRBJ2-6; D remains ambiguous. CDR1 and CDR2 (germline): MNHNS, SASEGT. With 6 bases removed from V and 5 bases from J, the gap between germline ends came to 5 bases. The CDR3 covers 12 residues. The CDR3: CASREWANVLTF. The CDR3 DNA sequence: TGTGCCAGCAGAGAGTGGGCCAACGTCCTGACTTTC.

This sequence joins TRBV25-1 and TRBJ2-7; D is ambiguous. The CDR3 extends over 13 amino acids. Between the trimmed V and J ends, which lost 4 bases and 4 bases, there was a span of 11 bases. The germline gives CDR1 MGHDK, CDR2 SYGVNS. In DNA form, the CDR3 reads TGTGCCAGCAGTGCGATACCCGGGTACGAGCAGTACTTC. Protein product: CASSAIPGYEQYF.

This sequence joins TRBV6-6 and TRBJ1-1, with TRBD1 as a possible D gene (5 bases). The CDR3 is 13 residues long. Trimming cost V 5 bases and J 5 bases, with 12 bases left between them. The germline V gene has CDR1 MNHNY and CDR2 SVGAGI (reference sequence). The CDR3 DNA follows: TGTGCCAGCAGTCGACAGACGGAGACTGAAGCTTTCTTT. Translation: CASSRQTETEAFF.

With respect to this clone: This CDR3 is also generated by other DNA sequences in the sample. The V call is TRBV29-1, the J call TRBJ1-1; TRBD1 matches 7 bases. In germline, CDR1 is SQVTM, CDR2 ANQGSEA. This CDR3 contains 12 residues. Trimming took 7 bases from V and 2 from J; bases not matched to a gene: 4. The CDR3 DNA sequence: TGCAGCGCGTACAGGGGAAACACTGAAGCTTTCTTT. This gives the protein CSAYRGNTEAFF.

This clone is a singleton in its sample. The genes are TRBV7-9 and TRBJ1-1, with a weak D call TRBD1 (5 bases). Germline V gives CDR1 SEHNR, CDR2 FQNEAQ (reference sequence). This CDR3 comprises 13 residues. The ends were cut back, 0 bases at V and 8 bases at J, with 10 bases in the middle. The CDR3 coding sequence is TGTGCCAGCAGCTTAGCGGGGGGGAAGGAAGCTTTCTTT. It yields the protein CASSLAGGKEAFF.

V usage is TRBV5-1 and J usage is TRBJ2-7; TRBD2 agrees at 9 bases. Germline loops: CDR1 SGHRS, CDR2 YFSETQ. V was pared by 4 bases and J by 2 bases, with 10 bases of the junction left unmatched. CDR3 length: 16 residues. The CDR3, as DNA: TGCGCCAGCAGCCCCAACGCGGGGGGGACAGCCTACGAGCAGTACTTC. Its translation: CASSPNAGGTAYEQYF.

This rearrangement joins TRBV9 to TRBJ1-2; 11 nucleotides line up with TRBD1. CDR3 length: 16 amino acids. Germline CDR1 and CDR2: SGDLS and YYNGEE. The trim removed 0 bases at V and 8 bases at J, leaving 9 bases unmatched. The CDR3 region is CASSVGDRGDPSGYTF. The CDR3 region has the DNA TGTGCCAGCAGCGTAGGGGACAGGGGGGACCCCTCCGGCTACACCTTC.

J is TRBJ1-2 and V is TRBV6-1; no reliable D call. The CDR3 is 15 amino acids. Trimming stripped 1 base from V and 3 bases from J, with 12 bases between. CDR1 and CDR2 from the germline V gene are MNHNS and SASEGT. Here the CDR3 reads CASSEGGGIDYGYTF. Here the CDR3 DNA reads TGTGCCAGCAGTGAAGGAGGCGGAATCGACTATGGCTACACCTTC.

The chain has TRBV30 and TRBJ1-1, with 8 positions matching TRBD1. CDR3 length: 14 amino acids. Losses at the gene ends were 4 bases for V and 3 bases for J; bases not matched to a gene: 7. CDR1 and CDR2 (germline): GTSNPN, SVGIG (reference sequence). The CDR3 spells CAWTEDRDDTEAFF. In DNA, the CDR3 is TGTGCCTGGACCGAGGACAGGGACGACACTGAAGCTTTCTTT.

The rearrangement joins TRBV6-6 to TRBJ1-1; 7 nucleotides match TRBD1. The CDR3 covers 14 residues. The J segment lost 2 bases and the V segment lost 2 bases, leaving 2 bases of the junction unmatched. CDR1 and CDR2 (germline): MNHNY, SVGAGI (reference sequence). The CDR3 DNA sequence: TGTGCCAGCAGTTACGACAGGGTAAACACTGAAGCTTTCTTT. Translation gives CASSYDRVNTEAFF.

This chain links TRBV29-1 with TRBJ2-7; tentative D call: TRBD1 (6 bases). This CDR3 spans 14 amino acids. Trimming took 6 bases from V and 0 from J, leaving 15 bases between them. Germline V CDR1 and CDR2: SQVTM, ANQGSEA. CDR3 in amino acids: CSVSNLDSSYEQYF. DNA for the CDR3: TGCAGCGTCTCTAATTTGGACAGCTCCTACGAGCAGTACTTC.

A remark on this clone: The sample holds other DNA sequences that translate to the same CDR3. The chain joins TRBV7-9 to TRBJ2-7, with TRBD1 identical over 9 bases. Germline values: CDR1 SEHNR, CDR2 FQNEAQ (reference sequence). The CDR3 consists of 14 residues. Trimming at V came to 3 bases and at J to 6 bases, leaving 6 bases not matched to a gene. Written as DNA, the CDR3 is TGTGCCAGCAGCTTCCGTAGGACAGGGGTCGAGCAGTACTTC. Amino acids: CASSFRRTGVEQYF.

The V gene is TRBV6-6, the J gene TRBJ2-7; the match to TRBD1 covers 9 bases. The V and J ends lost 6 bases and 7 bases, in that order; junction bases with no gene match: 10. The CDR3 length is 14 residues. The germline V gene has CDR1 MNHNY and CDR2 SVGAGI (reference sequence). CDR3 amino acids: CASRAGTGYLEQYF. Written as DNA, the CDR3 is TGTGCCAGCAGGGCCGGGACAGGGTATTTGGAGCAGTACTTC.